This T cell receptor (beta chain) was profiled in a study of OX40 agonist ivuxolimab in advanced cancers. Background on the whole study: Ivuxolimab was a fully human IgG2 agonistic monoclonal antibody targeting the costimulatory receptor OX40 (CD134). Intravenous ivuxolimab was administered to patients every 2 weeks at six dose levels: 0.01, 0.1, 0.3, 1.5, 3 and 10 mg/kg. Of the approximately 50 dose-escalation patients, hepatocellular carcinoma was present in roughly 19, melanoma in approximately 15, renal cell carcinoma in 9 and head and neck cancer in 9. In the dose-escalation cohort, 70% to 85% of patients were male, and the mean age was roughly 60 years, with a range of about 23 to 85. Prior anti-PD-1, anti-PD-L1 or anti-CTLA-4 therapy was permitted, and about two fifths of dose-escalation patients had received checkpoint inhibitors. Partial responses occurred in three dose-escalation patients, of whom one had hepatocellular carcinoma and two had cutaneous melanoma. Peripheral TCRbeta sequencing aimed to test whether ivuxolimab altered TCR sequence diversity and caused clonal T-cell expansion. The paper reports the monotherapy dose-escalation portion (N of about 56 patients) of the phase I ivuxolimab trial. Overall study outcomes, separate from this receptor: Low levels of normalized T-cell clonal expansion were also seen in some patients who did not respond. After ivuxolimab, CD8+ T cells had more expanded clones than CD4+ T cells on average. The antigen specificity of the peripheral T cells that underwent clonal expansion was not determined. At doses of 0.1 to 3.0 mg/kg, clonal expansion of both CD4+ and CD8+ blood T cells was observed from baseline to week 6. In the 0.1-3.0 mg/kg groups, partial responders had among the lowest normalized peripheral clonal expansion, particularly in CD8+ T cells.

The trial excluded patients who had a history of autoimmune disease or who were on systemic immunosuppression. Peripheral blood for TCR sequencing was collected from all dose cohorts at baseline, on cycle 4 day 1, and on cycle 7 day 1. The samples were taken from a phase I, first-in-human, multicenter, open-label dose-escalation trial of ivuxolimab. Adults with locally advanced or metastatic head and neck squamous cell, hepatocellular, melanoma or renal cell carcinoma were enrolled in the trial. Before TCR sequencing, CD4+ T cells and CD8+ T cells were sorted from peripheral blood as separate populations. The germline V gene encodes CDR1 LGHNA and CDR2 YSLEER. Compared with germline, V lacks 0 bases and J lacks 4 bases; bases without a gene match: 9. The CDR3 goes from the cysteine to the phenylalanine over 17 residues. Only the CDR3 region is kept as DNA, spanning 51 bases read in frame from base 1.

For sequencing of the TCRbeta CDR3 region, genomic DNA was extracted from the sorted cells. TCRbeta CDR3 regions were sequenced using the immunoSEQ Assay. What TCRdb holds here is the immuneACCESS table cut down to in-frame rearrangements. Part of the clones is not present; checked against another copy, under half of the missing clones reflect an unresolved V gene, and the others are unexplained. The sample has 65,000 to 70,000 clones on record, roughly 87% of them singletons. The top ten clones comprise less than 3% of the sample. This clone was counted between two and nine times. Its antigen specificity is not known. No per-base quality is available; no much larger clone lies one base away.

The sequence joins TRBV4-3 to TRBJ1-2; the central 9 bases match TRBD1. Sequences were derived from CD4+ or CD8+ T cells sorted from blood, sampled in a trial of the OX40 agonist ivuxolimab. This TCR derives from an adult with an advanced solid tumor such as melanoma, head and neck, liver or kidney cancer. The CDR3 protein sequence reads: CASSQDLGTGFRYGYTF. The DNA sequence follows: TGCGCCAGCAGCCAAGATCTGGGGACAGGGTTTCGCTATGGCTACACCTTC.